This entry concerns a single T cell receptor beta chain. Its cognate antigen is unknown. These data come from a study of T cell repertoires in cytomegalovirus infection. Whole-study context: It can be stated that public TCR beta signatures indicated CMV infection as well as a matching HLA type.

Study results and limitations: Across the ex vivo response, the dominant clonotypes were HLA-C-restricted CMV-specific TCR beta clonotypes.

The ends were cut back, 0 bases at V and 2 bases at J, with 10 bases in the middle. The CDR3 loop spans 15 amino acids. The germline V gene encodes CDR1 LNHNV and CDR2 YYDKDF (reference sequence). TCRdb recomputed calls from the reads with MiXCR, one row per CDR3 protein. The sample holds hundreds of thousands of distinct CDR3 sequences; roughly 43% are singletons and the top ten take around two fifths. This chain connects TRBV15 to TRBJ2-5; maybe TRBD1 (5 bases). The sample consisted of cultured PBMCs, taken from culture after CMV antigen stimulation. The sequence was collected from a human donor in good health (CMV status not recorded). Some clones in this sample may be carry-over from other donors' samples. CDR3 nucleotide sequence: TGTGCCACCAGCAGAGAGTGGACAAAGCAAGAGACCCAGTACTTC. It encodes CATSREWTKQETQYF. Based on the CDR3 plus reference TRBV15 and TRBJ2-5, the full variable domain is DAMVIQNPRYQVTQFGKPVTLSCSQTLNHNVMYWYQQKSSQAPKLLFHYYDKDFNNEADTPDNFQSRRPNTSFCFLDIRSPGLGDTAMYLCATSREWTKQETQYFGPGTRLLVL.